This TCR beta chain emerged from a study of shared clonotypes between healthy human individuals. Overall study results and limits: Investigators collected only blood, and repertoires in tissues likely differ. Sequencing depth was expected to affect clonotype sharing among donors.

Every subset had its genomic DNA shared out evenly among several immunoSEQ plates. Source study methods: There were no quality scores in the junction-only immunoSEQ sequences, so filtering differed. TCRdb keeps only in-frame clones here, not all; method: immunoSEQ multiplex PCR. V and J calls and clone size are copied from that table; D and trimming were computed from the DNA. The sample holds some 900,000 clones; 70% to 85% are singletons and the top ten take about 1.5%. This clone was observed a handful of times. Its target is not known. Per germline, CDR1 SGHRS and CDR2 YFSETQ. With 5 bases removed from V and 7 bases from J, the gap between germline ends came to 10 bases. This CDR3 region has 13 residues.

The chain combines TRBV5-1 with TRBJ1-6; possible D gene TRBD1, 6 bases. The source of this sequence is a man aged 18 to 29 in good health. Material for sequencing was memory CD4+ T cells sorted from blood. Subset of the sample: CD45RA-negative fraction. The CDR3 coding sequence is TGCGCCAGCAGAGACAGGTGGAATTCACCCCTCCACTTT. Translating gives CASRDRWNSPLHF. Filled out from reference TRBV5-1 and TRBJ1-6, the complete variable domain reads KAGVTQTPRYLIKTRGQQVTLSCSPISGHRSVSWYQQTPGQGLQFLFEYFSETQRNKGNFPGRFSGRQFSNSRSEMNVSTLELGDSALYLCASRDRWNSPLHFGNGTRLTVT.